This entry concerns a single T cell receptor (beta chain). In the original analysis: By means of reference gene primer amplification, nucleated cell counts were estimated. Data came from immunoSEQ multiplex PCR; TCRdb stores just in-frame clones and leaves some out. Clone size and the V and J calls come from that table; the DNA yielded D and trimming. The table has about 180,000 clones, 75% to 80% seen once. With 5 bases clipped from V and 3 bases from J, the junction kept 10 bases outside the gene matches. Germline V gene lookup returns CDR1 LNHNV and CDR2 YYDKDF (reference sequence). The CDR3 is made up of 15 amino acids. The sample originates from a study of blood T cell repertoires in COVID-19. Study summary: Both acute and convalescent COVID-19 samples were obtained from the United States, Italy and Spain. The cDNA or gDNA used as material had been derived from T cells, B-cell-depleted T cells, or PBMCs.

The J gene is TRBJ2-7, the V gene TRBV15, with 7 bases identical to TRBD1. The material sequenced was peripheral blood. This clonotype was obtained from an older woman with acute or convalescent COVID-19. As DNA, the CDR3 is TGTGCCACCAGCGAAGGGGACAGAAGTTACTACGAGCAGTACTTC. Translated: CATSEGDRSYYEQYF.